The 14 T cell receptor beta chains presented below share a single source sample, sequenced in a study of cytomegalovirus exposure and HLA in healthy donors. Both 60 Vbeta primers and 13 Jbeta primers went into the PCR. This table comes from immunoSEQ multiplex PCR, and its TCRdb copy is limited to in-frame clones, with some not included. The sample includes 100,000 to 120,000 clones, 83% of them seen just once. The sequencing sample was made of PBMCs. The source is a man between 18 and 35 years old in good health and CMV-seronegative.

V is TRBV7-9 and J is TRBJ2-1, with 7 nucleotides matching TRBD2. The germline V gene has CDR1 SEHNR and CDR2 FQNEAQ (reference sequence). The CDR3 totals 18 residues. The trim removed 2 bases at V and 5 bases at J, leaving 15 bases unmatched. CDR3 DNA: TGTGCCAGCAGCTTAAGGTCAGGCGGGAGTGAACTAGACAATGAGCAGTTCTTC. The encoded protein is CASSLRSGGSELDNEQFF.

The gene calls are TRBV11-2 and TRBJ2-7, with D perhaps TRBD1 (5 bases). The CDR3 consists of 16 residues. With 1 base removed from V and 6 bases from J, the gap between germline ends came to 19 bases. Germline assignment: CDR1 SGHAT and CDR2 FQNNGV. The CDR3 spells CASSLGLGGLGVEQYF. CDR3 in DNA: TGTGCCAGCAGCTTAGGTCTTGGCGGCTTAGGGGTCGAGCAGTACTTC.

The DNA for the CDR3 is TGTGCCAGCAGCTCGGAAGCGGCCAATTTCTACGAGCAGTACTTC. Its protein product is CASSSEAANFYEQYF. The chain is built from TRBV7-2 and TRBJ2-7; tentative D call: TRBD2 (5 bases). CDR3 length: 15 amino acids. Trimming removed 4 bases from V and 3 bases from J, with 16 bases in between. Germline V CDR1 and CDR2: SGHTA, FQGNSA.

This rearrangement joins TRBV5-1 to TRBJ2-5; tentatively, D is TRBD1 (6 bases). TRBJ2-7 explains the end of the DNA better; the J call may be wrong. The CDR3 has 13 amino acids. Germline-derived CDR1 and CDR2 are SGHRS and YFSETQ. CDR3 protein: CASSRDMSYEQYF. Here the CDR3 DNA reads TGCGCCAGCAGCCGGGACATGAGTTACGAGCAGTACTTC.

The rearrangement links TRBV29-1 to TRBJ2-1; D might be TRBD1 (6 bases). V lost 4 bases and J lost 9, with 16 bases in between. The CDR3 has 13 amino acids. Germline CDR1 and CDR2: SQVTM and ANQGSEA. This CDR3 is CSVGKGQYIEQFF. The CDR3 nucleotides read TGCAGCGTTGGAAAGGGACAATATATTGAGCAGTTCTTC.

In DNA form, the CDR3 reads TGTGCCAGCAGCCAAGGACGGGGCTATGGCTACACCTTC. Amino acids: CASSQGRGYGYTF. This chain links TRBV9 with TRBJ1-2; D unclear. The CDR3 covers 13 residues. Trimming took off 4 bases at V and 4 bases at J, with 11 bases between the two ends. CDR1 SGDLS and CDR2 YYNGEE come from the germline V gene.

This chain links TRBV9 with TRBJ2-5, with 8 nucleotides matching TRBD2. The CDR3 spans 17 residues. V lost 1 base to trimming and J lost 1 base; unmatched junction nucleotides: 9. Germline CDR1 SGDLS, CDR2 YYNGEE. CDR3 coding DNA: TGTGCCAGCAGCGTAATCGGGCTAGCGGGCTCCCAAGAGACCCAGTACTTC. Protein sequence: CASSVIGLAGSQETQYF.

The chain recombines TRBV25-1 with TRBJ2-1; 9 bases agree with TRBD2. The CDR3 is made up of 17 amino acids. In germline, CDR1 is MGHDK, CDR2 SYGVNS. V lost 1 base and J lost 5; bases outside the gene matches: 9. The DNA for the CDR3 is TGTGCCAGCAGTGAATCCCCGGGGCTAGCGGGAAACAATGAGCAGTTCTTC. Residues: CASSESPGLAGNNEQFF.

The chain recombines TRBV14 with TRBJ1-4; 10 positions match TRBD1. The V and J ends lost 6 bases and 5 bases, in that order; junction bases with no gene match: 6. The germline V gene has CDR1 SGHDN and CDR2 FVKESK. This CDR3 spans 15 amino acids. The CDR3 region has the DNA TGTGCCAGCAGTCCGACGACAGGGGGCAATGAAAAACTGTTTTTT. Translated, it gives CASSPTTGGNEKLFF.

CDR3 sequence (DNA): TGTGCCAGCAGCGGGGCGGGACAGGAGCACGAGCAGTACTTC. Protein: CASSGAGQEHEQYF. This rearrangement joins TRBV21-1 to TRBJ2-5; whether TRBD1, the table's D call, matches the DNA was not checked. The assigned J gene may be wrong: the sequence end matches TRBJ2-7 better. TRBV21-1 is a recognized pseudogene. The CDR3 loop spans 14 amino acids.

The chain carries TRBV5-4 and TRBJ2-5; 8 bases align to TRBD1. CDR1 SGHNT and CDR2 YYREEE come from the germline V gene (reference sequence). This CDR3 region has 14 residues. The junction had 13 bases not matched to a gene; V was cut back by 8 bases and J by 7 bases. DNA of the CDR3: TGTGCCAGTCGTGGGCGCACAGGGGGAGGGACCCAGTACTTC. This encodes CASRGRTGGGTQYF.

CDR3: CASSYVGQGFYEQYF. The CDR3 DNA reads as TGTGCCAGCAGTTACGTTGGACAGGGTTTCTACGAGCAGTACTTC. This chain uses TRBV6-5 with TRBJ2-7; 8 bases agree with TRBD1. Unmatched junction bases numbered 6, after V lost 2 bases and J lost 3 bases. The CDR3 spans 15 residues. Germline CDR1 is MNHEY and CDR2 is SVGAGI.

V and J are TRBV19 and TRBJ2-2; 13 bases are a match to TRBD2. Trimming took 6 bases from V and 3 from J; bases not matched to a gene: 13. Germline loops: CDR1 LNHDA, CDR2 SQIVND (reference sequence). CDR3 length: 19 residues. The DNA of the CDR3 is TGTGCCAGTAGCCCCGGGACTAGCGGGAAAGGTCGGTACACCGGGGAGCTGTTTTTT. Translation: CASSPGTSGKGRYTGELFF.

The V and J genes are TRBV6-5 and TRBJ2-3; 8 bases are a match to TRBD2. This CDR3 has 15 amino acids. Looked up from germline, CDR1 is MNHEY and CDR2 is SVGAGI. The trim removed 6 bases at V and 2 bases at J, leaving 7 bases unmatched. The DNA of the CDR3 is TGTGCCAGCAGCCTAACTAGCGGCCACACAGATACGCAGTATTTT. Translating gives CASSLTSGHTDTQYF.